The 30 T cell receptor beta chains presented below share a single source sample, sequenced in a study of T cell responses to AZD1222 COVID-19 vaccine. Sequencing used immunoSEQ multiplex PCR; TCRdb keeps in-frame clones, though not all of them. The table lists 150,000 to 200,000 clones, about 89% of them singletons. The sequencing used peripheral blood, collected on day 0 of AZD1222 vaccination. The receptors shown here come from an adult in good health.

The DNA of the CDR3 is TGTGCCAGCAGCCCTGGCCTTGCTAGCAATCAGCCCCAGCATTTT. Translating gives CASSPGLASNQPQHF. The rearrangement links TRBV3-1 (or the pseudogene TRBV3-2) to TRBJ1-5; D remains unclear. Germline assignment: CDR1 LGHDT and CDR2 YNNKEL (reference sequence). This CDR3 is 15 amino acids long. V gave up 4 bases and J gave up 0 bases, with 10 bases separating them.

The chain is built from TRBV5-1 and TRBJ2-1; 8 bases match TRBD1. The CDR3 loop spans 14 amino acids. J lost 6 bases, V lost 4 bases, and 6 bases had no gene match. CDR1 and CDR2 from the germline V gene are SGHRS and YFSETQ. In DNA form, the CDR3 reads TGCGCCAGCAGCAGAACGGACAGGGTCAATGAGCAGTTCTTC. Translated: CASSRTDRVNEQFF.

The rearrangement uses TRBV30 and TRBJ1-1; 7 bases fit TRBD1. Looked up from germline, CDR1 is GTSNPN and CDR2 is SVGIG (reference sequence). Trimming took 4 bases from V and 5 from J; bases not matched to a gene: 13. The CDR3 has 15 amino acids. The chain's CDR3 is CAWNLQGSLMTEAFF. In nucleotides, the CDR3 is TGTGCCTGGAACTTACAGGGGAGTCTAATGACTGAAGCTTTCTTT.

The chain is built from TRBV5-4 and TRBJ2-3, with D perhaps assigned TRBD1 or TRBD2 (6 bases each). The length of the CDR3 is 16 residues. CDR1 SGHNT and CDR2 YYREEE come from the germline V gene (reference sequence). The ends were cut back, 3 bases at V and 4 bases at J, with 18 bases in the middle. CDR3 DNA sequence: TGTGCCAGCAGCTCGTCGGGGGCGGTTATCTCAGATACGCAGTATTTT. Its translation is CASSSSGAVISDTQYF.

V usage is TRBV6-1 and J usage is TRBJ1-1; D is possibly TRBD1 (5 bases). Per germline, CDR1 MNHNS and CDR2 SASEGT. The V end was cut by 0 bases, the J end by 3 bases, with 11 bases between. The CDR3 extends over 15 amino acids. The CDR3 DNA reads TGTGCCAGCAGTGAAGCTTCGGGGCAGGACACTGAAGCTTTCTTT. Translating it yields CASSEASGQDTEAFF.

The chain is built from TRBV7-3 and TRBJ2-7; 9 nucleotides align to TRBD1. The length of the CDR3 is 15 residues. The trim removed 5 bases at V and 3 bases at J, leaving 8 bases unmatched. From germline, CDR1 is SGHTA and CDR2 FQGTGA. Written as DNA, the CDR3 is TGTGCCAGCAGCCCCTATGGGACAGGGTTCTACGAGCAGTACTTC. Amino acids: CASSPYGTGFYEQYF.

The V gene is TRBV6-2 or TRBV6-3, the J gene TRBJ2-1; tentatively, D is TRBD1 or TRBD2 (5 bases each). Between the trimmed V and J ends, which lost 5 bases and 15 bases, there was a span of 20 bases. Looked up from germline, CDR1 is MNHEY and CDR2 is SVGEGT. The CDR3 length is 13 residues. The CDR3: CASSISGDPSLFF. Written as DNA, the CDR3 is TGTGCCAGCAGTATATCCGGGGACCCCAGTCTGTTCTTC.

The chain joins TRBV3-1 (or the pseudogene TRBV3-2) to TRBJ1-6; D is ambiguous. Germline CDR1 LGHDT, CDR2 YNNKEL (reference sequence). V lost 4 bases, J lost 8 bases, and 3 bases lay in between. This CDR3 has 11 residues. As DNA, the CDR3 is TGTGCCAGCAGCCGGGATTCACCCCTCCACTTT. This encodes CASSRDSPLHF.

This rearrangement joins TRBV24-1 to TRBJ1-4; D perhaps matches TRBD1 (5 bases). From germline, CDR1 is KGHDR and CDR2 SFDVKD. Trimming removed 5 bases from V and 8 bases from J, with 17 bases in between. There are 15 residues in the CDR3. Written as DNA, the CDR3 is TGTGCCACCAGTGGCGGGACGCGGGGATCGGAAAAACTGTTTTTT. This gives the protein CATSGGTRGSEKLFF.

The rearrangement joins TRBV29-1 to TRBJ2-7, with D tentatively TRBD1 or TRBD2 (5 bases each). The germline CDR1 and CDR2 sequences are SQVTM and ANQGSEA. Trimming shortened V by 4 bases and J by 7 bases, and 20 bases separated the two germline ends. CDR3 length: 14 amino acids. Here the CDR3 DNA reads TGCAGCGTTGGGTTCGGGACGGCGTTAGAAGAGCAGTACTTC. It codes for CSVGFGTALEEQYF.

The V call is TRBV10-3, the J call TRBJ2-3, with D possibly matching TRBD2 (6 bases). CDR3 size: 13 residues. CDR1 is ENHRY, CDR2 SYGVKD, per germline. V lost 7 bases to trimming and J lost 0 bases, with 8 bases between them. The CDR3 DNA reads TGTGCCATCACCGGAGGGAGCACAGATACGCAGTATTTT. Its protein product is CAITGGSTDTQYF.

This chain connects TRBV11-2 to TRBJ2-2; 11 bases are shared with TRBD2. This CDR3 spans 17 amino acids. V lost 2 bases, J lost 3 bases, and 5 bases stayed unmatched. In germline, CDR1 is SGHAT, CDR2 FQNNGV. In DNA, the CDR3 is TGTGCCAGCAGCTTATGGCTAGCGGGGGGAGACACCGGGGAGCTGTTTTTT. Its protein is CASSLWLAGGDTGELFF.

This chain joins TRBV6-1 and TRBJ1-2; D is unclear. Trimming removed 3 bases from V and 2 bases from J, with 1 base in between. From germline, CDR1 is MNHNS and CDR2 SASEGT. This CDR3 comprises 11 residues. The CDR3 sequence is CASSDNYGYTF. The DNA of the CDR3 is TGTGCCAGCAGTGACAACTATGGCTACACCTTC.

The chain couples TRBV30 to TRBJ1-2; D ambiguous. Trimming cost V 3 bases and J 5 bases, with 16 bases left between them. Per the germline V gene, CDR1 is GTSNPN and CDR2 is SVGIG (reference sequence). The CDR3 runs to 14 residues. In DNA form, the CDR3 reads TGTGCCTGGAGAAAGGAACCAACGAATTATGGCTACACCTTC. As protein: CAWRKEPTNYGYTF. The whole variable domain, filled in from reference TRBV30 and TRBJ1-2, reads SQTIHQWPATLVQPVGSPLSLECTVEGTSNPNLYWYRQAAGRGLQLLFYSVGIGQISSEVPQNLSASRPQDRQFILSSKKLLLSDSGFYLCAWRKEPTNYGYTFGSGTRLTVV.

V usage is TRBV7-9 and J usage is TRBJ2-6, with D perhaps given as TRBD1 or TRBD2 (5 bases each). Germline assignment: CDR1 SEHNR and CDR2 FQNEAQ (reference sequence). Between the trimmed V and J ends, which lost 7 bases and 0 bases, there was a span of 13 bases. CDR3 length equals 16 residues. CDR3 coding DNA: TGTGCCAGCACCGGATGGGACCTCTCTGGGGCCAACGTCCTGACTTTC. Protein product: CASTGWDLSGANVLTF.

The rearrangement joins TRBV11-3 to TRBJ2-3, with D perhaps matching TRBD1 or TRBD2 (5 bases each). The CDR3 is 15 residues long. With 5 bases removed from V and 0 bases from J, the gap between germline ends came to 12 bases. Per germline, CDR1 SGHNT and CDR2 YENEEA. The CDR3 DNA reads TGTGCCAGCAGCCCTGAGGGGCTCAGCACAGATACGCAGTATTTT. It yields the protein CASSPEGLSTDTQYF.

The V gene is TRBV5-1, the J gene TRBJ1-6; TRBD1 matches at 7 bases. V shed 4 bases and J 10 bases; nucleotides not matched to a gene: 8. This CDR3 is built from 14 residues. Germline CDR1 is SGHRS and CDR2 is YFSETQ. The CDR3 nucleotides are TGCGCCAGCAGCCCGGGGACAGAGGCCTCACCCCTCCACTTT. Its translation is CASSPGTEASPLHF.

V usage is TRBV9 and J usage is TRBJ1-2; TRBD1 agrees at 8 bases. The CDR3 runs to 15 residues. The junction had 12 bases not matched to a gene; V was cut back by 3 bases and J by 8 bases. The V gene's germline CDR1 is SGDLS and CDR2 YYNGEE. Written as DNA, the CDR3 is TGTGCCAGCAGCGCGACGACAGGGGCCTCGGGGGGCTACACCTTC. Its translation is CASSATTGASGGYTF.

The chain combines TRBV7-3 with TRBJ2-7, with 8 bases lining up with TRBD2. The germline V gene encodes CDR1 SGHTA and CDR2 FQGTGA. V was pared by 5 bases and J by 0 bases, with 6 bases of the junction left unmatched. The CDR3 has 15 amino acids. In DNA form, the CDR3 reads TGTGCCAGCAGCCAAGCTAGCGGGCCCTCCTACGAGCAGTACTTC. Translating gives CASSQASGPSYEQYF. Combining the CDR3 with reference TRBV7-3 and TRBJ2-7 gives the whole variable domain GAGVSQTPSNKVTEKGKYVELRCDPISGHTALYWYRQSLGQGPEFLIYFQGTGAADDSGLPNDRFFAVRPEGSVSTLKIQRTERGDSAVYLCASSQASGPSYEQYFGPGTRLTVT.

This chain connects TRBV28 to TRBJ2-2, with D hard to call. The CDR3 sequence is 14 residues long. In germline, CDR1 is MDHEN, CDR2 SYDVKM. V lost 3 bases and J 2 bases, leaving 7 bases between the germline ends. The CDR3 reads CASSLWGNTGELFF. The CDR3 region has the DNA TGTGCCAGCAGTTTGTGGGGTAACACCGGGGAGCTGTTTTTT.

The chain's CDR3 is CASRYLQSRGGSPLHF. For the CDR3, the DNA is TGTGCCAGCAGATACCTACAGAGCCGGGGTGGTTCACCCCTCCACTTT. The rearrangement links TRBV6-5 to TRBJ1-6, with D unresolved. CDR3 length: 16 residues. The V and J ends lost 6 bases and 9 bases respectively, with 21 bases between them. Germline V gives CDR1 MNHEY, CDR2 SVGAGI.

The chain employs TRBV19 and TRBJ2-3; a possible D gene is TRBD2 (8 bases). CDR3 size: 17 residues. V dropped 6 bases and J dropped 0 bases, with 19 bases sitting between them. The germline V gene encodes CDR1 LNHDA and CDR2 SQIVND (reference sequence). In DNA, the CDR3 is TGTGCCAGTAGCCAAACTAGCGGACAGGCCAGCACAGATACGCAGTATTTT. The encoded protein is CASSQTSGQASTDTQYF.

The chain is built from TRBV7-6 and TRBJ2-3; the match to TRBD2 covers 10 bases. Trimming at V came to 1 base and at J to 0 bases, leaving 10 bases not matched to a gene. The CDR3 has 19 amino acids. From germline, CDR1 is SGHVS and CDR2 FNYEAQ. The CDR3 DNA reads TGTGCCAGCAGCTTAGGAATGGCTAGCGGGAGTCGGAGCACAGATACGCAGTATTTT. It codes for CASSLGMASGSRSTDTQYF.

The chain recombines TRBV2 with TRBJ2-7; D may correspond to TRBD1 or TRBD2 (5 bases each). CDR1 is SNHLY and CDR2 is FYNNEI in the germline V gene. The CDR3 extends over 13 amino acids. With 7 bases removed from V and 7 bases from J, the gap between germline ends came to 17 bases. The CDR3 region is CASTSQGPGEQYF. DNA of the CDR3: TGTGCCAGCACCTCGCAGGGTCCGGGAGAGCAGTACTTC.

The gene calls are TRBV11-2 and TRBJ2-1; tentative D call: TRBD1 (5 bases). CDR3 length equals 14 residues. V lost 4 bases and J 10 bases, leaving 17 bases between the germline ends. CDR1 SGHAT and CDR2 FQNNGV come from the germline V gene. The CDR3 DNA is TGTGCCAGCAGCTGGACAAATACAAAAAAGGAGCAGTTCTTC. Its translation is CASSWTNTKKEQFF. The full variable domain, its missing parts supplied by reference TRBV11-2 and TRBJ2-1, is EAGVAQSPRYKIIEKRQSVAFWCNPISGHATLYWYQQILGQGPKLLIQFQNNGVVDDSQLPKDRFSAERLKGVDSTLKIQPAKLEDSAVYLCASSWTNTKKEQFFGPGTRLTVL.

The rearrangement joins TRBV7-2 to TRBJ2-1, with 7 bases aligning to TRBD1. J gave up 8 bases and V 0 bases, and 7 bases lay outside the gene matches. CDR1 is SGHTA, CDR2 FQGNSA, per germline. This CDR3 is 15 amino acids long. The CDR3 DNA is TGTGCCAGCAGCTTAGCGCAGGTAGGGGGCGATGAGCAGTTCTTC. Its translation: CASSLAQVGGDEQFF.

CDR3 protein: CASTPLSGSYNSPLHF. Written as DNA, the CDR3 is TGTGCCAGCACTCCCCTTTCAGGCTCCTATAATTCACCCCTCCACTTT. This chain joins TRBV28 and TRBJ1-6; D uncertain. CDR1 MDHEN and CDR2 SYDVKM come from the germline V gene. The CDR3 consists of 16 residues. V lost 7 bases and J 0 bases, leaving 13 bases between the germline ends.

The chain joins TRBV7-8 to TRBJ2-6; unclear D gene. The CDR3 sequence is 16 residues long. Germline loops: CDR1 SGHVS, CDR2 FQNEAQ. V gave up 4 bases and J gave up 0 bases, with 10 bases separating them. In DNA, the CDR3 is TGTGCCAGCAGCTATGGCGGCCACTCTGGGGCCAACGTCCTGACTTTC. This gives the protein CASSYGGHSGANVLTF.

The CDR3, as DNA: TGTGCCAGCAGAGTAACGGGACAGATATACAATGAGCAGTTCTTC. The encoded protein is CASRVTGQIYNEQFF. The chain uses TRBV5-5 and TRBJ2-1; 7 nucleotides agree with TRBD1. V was pared by 5 bases and J by 4 bases, with 9 bases of the junction left unmatched. The V gene's germline CDR1 is SGHKS and CDR2 YYEKEE (reference sequence). The CDR3 length is 15 residues.

The genes are TRBV29-1 and TRBJ2-1, with TRBD1 as a possible D gene (6 bases). Germline CDR1 reads SQVTM; CDR2 reads ANQGSEA. The CDR3 extends over 12 amino acids. Trimming cost V 3 bases and J 5 bases, with 8 bases left between them. CDR3 loop: CSVEGADNEQFF. CDR3 DNA sequence: TGCAGCGTTGAGGGGGCCGACAATGAGCAGTTCTTC.